These 28 T cell receptor beta chains came from one sample sequenced in a study of blood T cell repertoires in COVID-19. This table comes from immunoSEQ multiplex PCR, and its TCRdb copy is limited to in-frame clones, with some not included. The sample contains about 160,000 clones, approximately 81% of which appear only once. Sequencing was carried out using peripheral blood. The receptors here all came from an elderly woman with active or convalescent COVID-19.

The J gene is TRBJ2-5, the V gene TRBV15, with D possibly being TRBD1 (5 bases). Germline V gene sequence: CDR1 LNHNV, CDR2 YYDKDF (reference sequence). The V end lost 4 bases, the J end lost 5 bases, and 17 bases lay between the germline ends. The CDR3 covers 15 residues. The CDR3 DNA reads TGTGCCACCAGCATCAACAGGCCTCCAGCGGAGACCCAGTACTTC. This translates into CATSINRPPAETQYF. The entire variable domain, with the rest obtained from reference TRBV15 and TRBJ2-5, is as follows: DAMVIQNPRYQVTQFGKPVTLSCSQTLNHNVMYWYQQKSSQAPKLLFHYYDKDFNNEADTPDNFQSRRPNTSFCFLDIRSPGLGDTAMYLCATSINRPPAETQYFGPGTRLLVL.

The chain recombines TRBV7-9 with TRBJ2-7; TRBD1 matches 9 bases. V lost 4 bases and J lost 2; bases outside the gene matches: 6. The CDR3 length is 15 residues. CDR1 and CDR2 from the germline V gene are SEHNR and FQNEAQ (reference sequence). CDR3 residues: CASSSPDRGPYEQYF. The CDR3 DNA sequence: TGTGCCAGCAGCTCTCCGGACAGGGGCCCCTACGAGCAGTACTTC. Full variable domain (remainder filled in from reference TRBV7-9 and TRBJ2-7): DTGVSQNPRHKITKRGQNVTFRCDPISEHNRLYWYRQTLGQGPEFLTYFQNEAQLEKSRLLSDRFSAERPKGSFSTLEIQRTEQGDSAMYLCASSSPDRGPYEQYFGPGTRLTVT.

The genes are TRBV12-5 and TRBJ2-7; 9 bases line up with TRBD1. The CDR3 consists of 16 residues. Germline V CDR1 and CDR2: LGHNT, FRNRAP. V lost 6 bases and J lost 2; bases outside the gene matches: 11. CDR3 nucleotides: TGTGCTAGTGGCCTCCCGGGACAGGGAAACCCCTACGAGCAGTACTTC. Residues: CASGLPGQGNPYEQYF.

This clone was observed a few times. The V and J genes are TRBV7-2 and TRBJ2-5, with TRBD2 matching 9 bases. Trimming removed 2 bases from V and 4 bases from J; junction bases left unmatched: 8. The CDR3 has 16 amino acids. Germline V gives CDR1 SGHTA, CDR2 FQGNSA. The CDR3, as DNA: TGTGCCAGCAGCTTACGGCTAGCGGGAAGTCGAGAGACCCAGTACTTC. It yields the protein CASSLRLAGSRETQYF.

The V and J genes are TRBV4-1 and TRBJ2-1, with TRBD2 matching 9 bases. The CDR3 totals 16 residues. Germline CDR1 MGHRA, CDR2 YSYEKL. The V segment lost 1 base and the J segment 4 bases; nucleotides outside the gene matches: 5. This CDR3 is CASSQGLAGTYNEQFF. DNA for the CDR3: TGCGCCAGCAGCCAAGGTCTAGCGGGGACATACAATGAGCAGTTCTTC.

The CDR3 sequence: CSASQGGDQPQHF. The CDR3 DNA reads as TGCAGTGCTAGTCAGGGCGGCGATCAGCCCCAGCATTTT. The gene calls are TRBV20-1 and TRBJ1-5; D is perhaps TRBD1 (5 bases). Looked up from germline, CDR1 is DFQATT and CDR2 is SNEGSKA (reference sequence). The CDR3 runs 13 residues. Deletions cut 3 bases from V and 5 bases from J, with 11 bases between.

This clone appeared many times. The chain is built from TRBV2 and TRBJ1-2; possibly TRBD1 for D (5 bases). The CDR3 runs to 15 residues. Trimming took off 4 bases at V and 5 bases at J, with 17 bases between the two ends. Germline V gene sequence: CDR1 SNHLY, CDR2 FYNNEI. This CDR3 is CASSVHSGIKYGYTF. CDR3 bases: TGTGCCAGCAGTGTTCATTCAGGGATCAAATATGGCTACACCTTC.

The CDR3 is CASSDHQNTEAFF. The CDR3 DNA reads TGTGCCAGTAGCGATCACCAAAACACTGAAGCTTTCTTT. The chain combines TRBV12-3 or TRBV12-4 with TRBJ1-1, with unresolved D. V lost 9 bases to trimming and J lost 2 bases, with 13 bases between them. The CDR3 runs to 13 residues.

In this sample, this clone turned up a few times. The V call is TRBV28, the J call TRBJ2-7; D unresolved. The germline V and J ends were trimmed by 3 bases and 7 bases, with 10 bases remaining between them. This CDR3 is 12 amino acids long. From germline, CDR1 is MDHEN and CDR2 SYDVKM. The CDR3: CASSLKVREQYF. Written as DNA, the CDR3 is TGTGCCAGCAGTTTGAAGGTGCGGGAGCAGTACTTC.

The chain joins TRBV18 to TRBJ2-5; the match to TRBD1 covers 7 bases. Germline V gene data show CDR1 as KGHSH and CDR2 as LQKENI. CDR3 length: 14 residues. V lost 5 bases and J lost 3; bases outside the gene matches: 6. CDR3 protein: CASSSRDREETQYF. The DNA of the CDR3 is TGTGCCAGCTCATCCCGGGACAGAGAAGAGACCCAGTACTTC.

The chain employs TRBV23-1 and TRBJ2-1, with TRBD1 identical over 8 bases. TRBV23-1 is an ORF, with its function uncertain. CDR3 length: 14 residues. Trimming removed 8 bases from V and 3 bases from J; junction bases left unmatched: 6. CDR3 sequence reads: CASCRDRSYNEQFF. The CDR3 DNA follows: TGCGCCAGCTGCCGGGACAGGAGCTACAATGAGCAGTTCTTC.

DNA for the CDR3: TGTGCCAGCAGTCGAGCCGGGACAGCGGGTGGCTACACCTTC. Translated, it gives CASSRAGTAGGYTF. The chain couples TRBV28 to TRBJ1-2, with 7 bases aligning to TRBD1. Looked up from germline, CDR1 is MDHEN and CDR2 is SYDVKM. The V and J ends lost 5 bases and 7 bases, in that order; junction bases with no gene match: 10. The CDR3 sequence is 14 residues long.

V and J are TRBV7-2 and TRBJ2-5; no reliable D call. V lost 3 bases and J 3 bases, leaving 8 bases between the germline ends. Germline values: CDR1 SGHTA, CDR2 FQGNSA. CDR3 length: 13 amino acids. CDR3 nucleotide sequence: TGTGCCAGCAGCTTTGGGCTAAAAGAGACCCAGTACTTC. Amino acid sequence: CASSFGLKETQYF.

This sequence joins TRBV5-4 and TRBJ1-1, with no clear D. The V end was cut by 3 bases, the J end by 4 bases, with 16 bases between. The CDR3 contains 15 residues. Germline-derived CDR1 and CDR2 are SGHNT and YYREEE (reference sequence). CDR3 nucleotides: TGTGCCAGCAGCTCCCCGACGCGGGAGGGCACTGAAGCTTTCTTT. It translates to CASSSPTREGTEAFF.

This clone was seen a single time. This sequence joins TRBV19 and TRBJ2-7, with a possible D match to TRBD2 (6 bases). The CDR3 runs 19 residues. The germline V and J ends were trimmed by 3 bases and 3 bases, with 27 bases remaining between them. Looked up from germline, CDR1 is LNHDA and CDR2 is SQIVND (reference sequence). For the CDR3, the DNA is TGTGCCAGTAGTATCCGTCTGGCGACCGGGGCTAGCGTCGTCTACGAGCAGTACTTC. Protein sequence: CASSIRLATGASVVYEQYF.

The rearrangement links TRBV9 to TRBJ1-3; TRBD1 matches 11 bases. With 7 bases clipped from V and 1 base from J, the junction kept 10 bases outside the gene matches. The germline gives CDR1 SGDLS, CDR2 YYNGEE. The CDR3 length is 17 residues. CDR3 sequence reads: CASGRAGTGGSGNTIYF. CDR3 sequence (DNA): TGTGCCAGCGGACGCGCCGGGACAGGGGGGTCTGGAAACACCATATATTTT. Combining the CDR3 with reference TRBV9 and TRBJ1-3 gives the whole variable domain DSGVTQTPKHLITATGQRVTLRCSPRSGDLSVYWYQQSLDQGLQFLIQYYNGEERAKGNILERFSAQQFPDLHSELNLSSLELGDSALYFCASGRAGTGGSGNTIYFGEGSWLTVV.

This clone has just one count. The chain couples TRBV27 to TRBJ1-1; D is unclear. Per germline, CDR1 MNHEY and CDR2 SMNVEV (reference sequence). V was cut by 6 bases and J by 0 bases, with 11 bases left in between. This CDR3 region has 14 residues. In DNA form, the CDR3 reads TGTGCCAGCAGACCACAGACGGTGAACACTGAAGCTTTCTTT. Its protein is CASRPQTVNTEAFF.

The chain joins TRBV7-3 to TRBJ1-1; D ambiguous. Trimming took off 4 bases at V and 6 bases at J, with 12 bases between the two ends. The length of the CDR3 is 13 residues. The germline gives CDR1 SGHTA, CDR2 FQGTGA. In nucleotides, the CDR3 is TGTGCCAGCAGCTCCCAAGAGGGAGCTGAAGCTTTCTTT. This gives the protein CASSSQEGAEAFF.

V gene TRBV14 combines with J gene TRBJ1-2; D not certain. Germline loops: CDR1 SGHDN, CDR2 FVKESK. The length of the CDR3 is 13 residues. The V and J ends lost 5 bases and 4 bases respectively, with 11 bases between them. The CDR3 sequence is CASSETRLYGYTF. The CDR3 DNA follows: TGTGCCAGCAGCGAGACGAGACTCTATGGCTACACCTTC.

This sequence joins TRBV5-4 and TRBJ2-3; D perhaps matches TRBD1 (6 bases). The CDR3 length is 14 residues. From germline, CDR1 is SGHNT and CDR2 YYREEE (reference sequence). Trimming cost V 5 bases and J 0 bases, with 10 bases left between them. The CDR3 DNA is TGTGCCAGCAGACCCGGGACAAGCACAGATACGCAGTATTTT. This codes for CASRPGTSTDTQYF.

This clone was seen a handful of times. The chain recombines TRBV4-2 with TRBJ1-1; D ambiguous. The germline CDR1 and CDR2 sequences are LGHNA and YNFKEQ. The CDR3 runs 12 residues. The germline V and J ends were trimmed by 0 bases and 7 bases, with 6 bases remaining between them. CDR3 sequence (DNA): TGTGCCAGCAGCCAAGACTACAGTGAAGCTTTCTTT. It translates to CASSQDYSEAFF.

This sequence joins TRBV4-1 and TRBJ1-2; D is undetermined. CDR3 size: 15 residues. In germline, CDR1 is MGHRA, CDR2 YSYEKL. V dropped 0 bases and J dropped 0 bases, with 8 bases sitting between them. CDR3 in amino acids: CASSQDGGSNYGYTF. The CDR3, as DNA: TGCGCCAGCAGCCAAGACGGAGGGTCTAACTATGGCTACACCTTC.

This rearrangement joins TRBV19 to TRBJ1-2; possibly TRBD1 for D (6 bases). The CDR3 is 12 residues long. Per germline, CDR1 LNHDA and CDR2 SQIVND (reference sequence). The ends were cut back, 6 bases at V and 5 bases at J, with 10 bases in the middle. CDR3 residues: CASSRQDYGYTF. DNA of the CDR3: TGTGCCAGTAGCAGACAGGATTATGGCTACACCTTC.

V is TRBV19 and J is TRBJ1-2; no reliable D call. Germline V gives CDR1 LNHDA, CDR2 SQIVND (reference sequence). Trimming stripped 10 bases from V and 1 base from J, with 13 bases between. The CDR3 has 13 residues. This CDR3 reads CATTESFNYGYTF. Written as DNA, the CDR3 is TGTGCCACTACAGAGTCTTTTAACTATGGCTACACCTTC.

The chain is built from TRBV4-1 and TRBJ1-2, with 7 bases aligning to TRBD1. The germline V gene encodes CDR1 MGHRA and CDR2 YSYEKL. The V segment lost 1 base and the J segment 8 bases; nucleotides outside the gene matches: 13. The CDR3 runs to 16 residues. The CDR3 protein is CASSQGMRGQPGGYTF. The CDR3, as DNA: TGCGCCAGCAGCCAAGGCATGAGGGGGCAGCCAGGGGGCTACACCTTC.

Comment on this clone: Other DNA sequences in this sample translate to the same CDR3. The rearrangement joins TRBV28 to TRBJ1-5; D ambiguous. V dropped 6 bases and J dropped 5 bases, with 8 bases sitting between them. This CDR3 is 12 amino acids long. CDR1 is MDHEN, CDR2 SYDVKM, per germline. CDR3 nucleotides: TGTGCCAGCAGCCTACCCGATCAGCCCCAGCATTTT. It specifies CASSLPDQPQHF.

CDR3 residues: CASRIRGGYTF. DNA for the CDR3: TGTGCCAGCAGGATAAGAGGTGGCTACACCTTC. The chain is built from TRBV28 and TRBJ1-2; no clear D gene. V shed 6 bases and J shed 7 bases, with 9 bases lying between them. Germline lookup yields CDR1 MDHEN and CDR2 SYDVKM. CDR3 length equals 11 residues.

As concerns this clone: Within the sample, other DNA sequences also encode this same CDR3. In DNA form, the CDR3 reads TGTGCCAGCAGTGGACTAGCGGTCTACAATGAGCAGTTCTTC. As protein: CASSGLAVYNEQFF. The chain recombines TRBV2 with TRBJ2-1, with 9 nucleotides matching TRBD2. CDR3 length: 14 amino acids. V shed 4 bases, J shed 3 bases, and the junction held 1 base outside the gene matches. Looked up from germline, CDR1 is SNHLY and CDR2 is FYNNEI.